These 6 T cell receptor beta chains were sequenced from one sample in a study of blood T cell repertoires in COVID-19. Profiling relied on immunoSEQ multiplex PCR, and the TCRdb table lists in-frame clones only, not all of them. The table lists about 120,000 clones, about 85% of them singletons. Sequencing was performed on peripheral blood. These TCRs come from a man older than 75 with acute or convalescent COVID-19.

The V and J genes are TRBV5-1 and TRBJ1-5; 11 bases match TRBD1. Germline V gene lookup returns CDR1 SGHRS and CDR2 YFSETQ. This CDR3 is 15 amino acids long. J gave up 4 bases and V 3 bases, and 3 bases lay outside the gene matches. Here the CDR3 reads CASSWGQGVNQPQHF. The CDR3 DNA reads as TGCGCCAGCAGCTGGGGACAGGGGGTGAATCAGCCCCAGCATTTT.

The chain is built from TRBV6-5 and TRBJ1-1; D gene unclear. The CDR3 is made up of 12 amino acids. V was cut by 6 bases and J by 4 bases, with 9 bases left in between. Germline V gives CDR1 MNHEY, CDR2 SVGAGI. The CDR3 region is CASRNTGTEAFF. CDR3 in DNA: TGTGCCAGCAGGAACACGGGCACTGAAGCTTTCTTT.

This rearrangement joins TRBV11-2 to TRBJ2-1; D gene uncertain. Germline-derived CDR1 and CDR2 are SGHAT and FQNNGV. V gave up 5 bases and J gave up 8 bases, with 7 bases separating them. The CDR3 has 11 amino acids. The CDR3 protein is CASSPHHEQFF. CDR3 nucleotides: TGTGCCAGCAGCCCCCATCATGAGCAGTTCTTC.

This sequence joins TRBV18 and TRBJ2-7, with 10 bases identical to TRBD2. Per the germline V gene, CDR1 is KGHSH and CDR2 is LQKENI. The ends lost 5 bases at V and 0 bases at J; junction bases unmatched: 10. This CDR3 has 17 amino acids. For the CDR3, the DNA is TGTGCCAGCTCATCACATCCAGCTAGCGGGGGCTCCTACGAGCAGTACTTC. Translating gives CASSSHPASGGSYEQYF.

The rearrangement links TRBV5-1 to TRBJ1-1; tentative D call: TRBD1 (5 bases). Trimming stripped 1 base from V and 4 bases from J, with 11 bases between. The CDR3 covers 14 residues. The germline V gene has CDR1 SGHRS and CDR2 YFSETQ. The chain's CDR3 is CASSLWGVGTEAFF. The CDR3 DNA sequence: TGCGCCAGCAGCTTGTGGGGGGTGGGCACTGAAGCTTTCTTT.

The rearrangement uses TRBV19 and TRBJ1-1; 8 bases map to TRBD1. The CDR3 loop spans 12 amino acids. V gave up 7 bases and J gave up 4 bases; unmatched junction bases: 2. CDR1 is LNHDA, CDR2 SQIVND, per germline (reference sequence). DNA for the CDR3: TGTGCCAGTAAGACAGGGGCCACTGAAGCTTTCTTT. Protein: CASKTGATEAFF.